The 29 T cell receptor beta chains presented below share a single source sample, sequenced in a study of T cells in Graves' hyperthyroidism and ophthalmopathy. The CDR3 regions of TCR beta were amplified from RNA transcripts. Using the HTBI primer set, a first-round RT-PCR was run on the TCR CDR3. TCRdb independently ran MiXCR on the multiplex PCR reads; one entry per CDR3 protein. The table has roughly 630,000 distinct CDR3 sequences, about a sixth seen once; the top ten hold roughly 6.6%. The specimen sequenced was blood. The receptors derive from a woman aged 25 to 39 with Graves' hyperthyroidism.

The V and J genes are TRBV19 and TRBJ1-1, with D tentatively TRBD1 (5 bases). The CDR3 loop spans 14 amino acids. Germline lookup yields CDR1 LNHDA and CDR2 SQIVND (reference sequence). V was shortened by 8 bases and J by 5 bases, with 18 bases between the two germline ends. The CDR3 region has the DNA TGTGCCAGTGATCAGGGAAGGAAAGCTACTGAAGCTTTCTTT. Translation gives CASDQGRKATEAFF.

Many counts were recorded for this clonotype. This chain joins TRBV30 and TRBJ1-6; possibly TRBD1 for D (5 bases). CDR3 length equals 14 residues. Trimming removed 6 bases at V and 5 bases at J, with 14 bases between. Germline assignment: CDR1 GTSNPN and CDR2 SVGIG (reference sequence). This CDR3 is CACRAEGNNSPLHF. CDR3 DNA sequence: TGTGCCTGCCGTGCAGAGGGGAATAATTCACCCCTCCACTTT.

This clonotype was detected many times. The V gene is TRBV6-1, the J gene TRBJ2-7, with TRBD1 matching over 11 bases. V lost 6 bases and J lost 2; bases outside the gene matches: 15. The germline V gene has CDR1 MNHNS and CDR2 SASEGT. The CDR3 runs to 18 residues. CDR3 nucleotide sequence: TGTGCCAGCAGGTCCGAAAGCATCCGGGACAGGGGGACCTACGAGCAGTACTTC. It is translated as CASRSESIRDRGTYEQYF.

A word on this clonotype: A much larger clone sits a single nucleotide away, making a read error possible. This rearrangement joins TRBV2 to TRBJ2-7; D is unclear. The CDR3 extends over 11 amino acids. Germline V lookup: CDR1 SNHLY, CDR2 FYNNEI. V shed 5 bases and J shed 7 bases, with 9 bases lying between them. CDR3 DNA sequence: TGTGCCAGCAGTTTTAATTCAGAGCAGTACTTC. Residues: CASSFNSEQYF.

In regard to this clonotype: Because it lacks the conserved phenylalanine or tryptophan at the end, this CDR3 is likely a read error. The chain has TRBV9 and TRBJ2-1; D gene ambiguous. The germline CDR1 and CDR2 sequences are SGDLS and YYNGEE. The germline V and J ends were trimmed by 0 bases and 0 bases, with 10 bases remaining between them. The CDR3 is 16 residues long. CDR3 DNA sequence: TGTGCCAGCAGCGTAGTGAGCGCCAGCTCCTACAATGAGCAGTTCCTC. As protein: CASSVVSASSYNEQFL.

In this sample, this clonotype turned up a few times. This sequence joins TRBV29-1 and TRBJ2-7; TRBD1 is a possible D gene (5 bases). Germline lookup yields CDR1 SQVTM and CDR2 ANQGSEA. This CDR3 has 14 residues. V dropped 4 bases and J dropped 4 bases, with 17 bases sitting between them. Here the CDR3 reads CSVGPPGLPYEQYF. The CDR3, as DNA: TGCAGCGTTGGCCCGCCAGGGCTCCCTTACGAGCAGTACTTC.

This clonotype was detected a few times. The V and J genes are TRBV14 and TRBJ2-1; weak D call: TRBD2 (5 bases). V lost 4 bases to trimming and J lost 2 bases, with 12 bases between them. Germline V gene lookup returns CDR1 SGHDN and CDR2 FVKESK. This CDR3 is built from 15 residues. This CDR3 is CASSRWTGPYNEQFF. The CDR3 DNA follows: TGTGCCAGCAGCCGTTGGACTGGCCCCTACAATGAGCAGTTCTTC.

V and J are TRBV7-9 and TRBJ2-1; D is unresolved. The CDR3 is made up of 16 amino acids. Between the trimmed V and J ends, which lost 3 bases and 9 bases, there was a span of 21 bases. Looked up from germline, CDR1 is SEHNR and CDR2 is FQNEAQ (reference sequence). CDR3 sequence: CASSFMSGRLVSEQFF. DNA for the CDR3: TGTGCCAGCAGCTTTATGAGTGGCCGGTTGGTGAGTGAGCAGTTCTTC.

In this sample, this clonotype turned up many times. The genes are TRBV27 and TRBJ2-7, with TRBD2 identical over 12 bases. This CDR3 region has 16 residues. Germline CDR1 and CDR2: MNHEY and SMNVEV (reference sequence). Trimming cost V 4 bases and J 2 bases; bases outside gene matches: 6. For the CDR3, the DNA is TGTGCCAGCAGTTCCCACGGGACTAGCGGGCCCTACGAGCAGTACTTC. This gives the protein CASSSHGTSGPYEQYF.

Ten or more counts support this clonotype. The CDR3: CSAIRTSVTYEQYF. The CDR3 DNA sequence: TGCAGTGCTATCCGAACTAGCGTGACCTACGAGCAGTACTTC. The rearrangement uses TRBV20-1 and TRBJ2-7, with 7 positions matching TRBD2. The CDR3 consists of 14 residues. V lost 4 bases, J lost 2 bases, and 8 bases stayed unmatched. Germline CDR1 and CDR2: DFQATT and SNEGSKA (reference sequence).

For this clonotype: The junction departs from germline at one end; a sequencing error may be responsible. This chain connects TRBV28 to TRBJ2-1, with 7 bases identical to TRBD2. Germline assignment: CDR1 MDHEN and CDR2 SYDVKM. There are 17 residues in the CDR3. The CDR3 DNA is TGTGCCAGCAGCCCCCGGTCTGTGGAGCGGGAATACAATGAGCAGCTCTTC. Its translation is CASSPRSVEREYNEQLF.

The rearrangement uses TRBV19 and TRBJ2-1, with a possible D match to TRBD2 (6 bases). Trimming shortened V by 7 bases and J by 1 base, and 14 bases separated the two germline ends. The length of the CDR3 is 15 residues. The germline CDR1 and CDR2 sequences are LNHDA and SQIVND (reference sequence). CDR3 sequence: CASKRSEGSYNEQFF. DNA of the CDR3: TGTGCCAGTAAGAGGTCGGAGGGGTCCTACAATGAGCAGTTCTTC.

This clonotype was seen many times. The CDR3 sequence: CASSLSAGGIYEQYF. The CDR3 coding sequence is TGCGCCAGCAGCTTGTCGGCGGGGGGCATCTACGAGCAGTACTTC. This chain connects TRBV5-1 to TRBJ2-7; the match to TRBD2 covers 8 bases. Trimming removed 1 base from V and 3 bases from J; junction bases left unmatched: 6. Germline CDR1 SGHRS, CDR2 YFSETQ. This CDR3 comprises 15 residues.

This clonotype was recorded many times. The chain joins TRBV12-3 or TRBV12-4 to TRBJ2-2; D might be TRBD2 (6 bases). V lost 3 bases, J lost 4 bases, and 18 bases lay in between. This CDR3 is 17 amino acids long. The CDR3 DNA reads as TGTGCCAGCAGTTTCTATAGAACGGGAGTCGGCACCGGGGAGCTGTTTTTT. Its protein product is CASSFYRTGVGTGELFF.

The V and J genes are TRBV13 and TRBJ2-7; D might be TRBD1 or TRBD2, each matching 6 bases. Germline assignment: CDR1 PRHDT and CDR2 FYEKMQ (reference sequence). There are 14 residues in the CDR3. The V end lost 4 bases, the J end lost 3 bases, and 13 bases lay between the germline ends. This chain's CDR3 is CASSSWGAGYEQYF. CDR3 in DNA: TGTGCCAGCAGCTCCTGGGGGGCGGGCTACGAGCAGTACTTC.

The chain recombines TRBV29-1 with TRBJ2-1, with 10 bases that match TRBD2. The CDR3 sequence is 16 residues long. Germline lookup yields CDR1 SQVTM and CDR2 ANQGSEA. With 4 bases clipped from V and 7 bases from J, the junction kept 13 bases outside the gene matches. The CDR3 DNA is TGCAGCGTTGTCGGGACTAGCGACTCCAACAGTAATGAGCAGTTCTTC. Its translation: CSVVGTSDSNSNEQFF.

V and J are TRBV4-2 and TRBJ2-7; D is possibly TRBD1 (6 bases). The germline CDR1 and CDR2 sequences are LGHNA and YNFKEQ. Trimming cost V 0 bases and J 2 bases, with 11 bases left between them. The CDR3 runs to 15 residues. The CDR3 loop reads CASSQEPRGAYEQYF. CDR3 DNA sequence: TGTGCCAGCAGCCAAGAACCCAGGGGAGCCTACGAGCAGTACTTC.

This clonotype was picked up a small number of times. This chain uses TRBV15 with TRBJ2-1, with 9 nucleotides matching TRBD2. J lost 9 bases, V lost 0 bases, and 15 bases had no gene match. The CDR3 runs 18 residues. The germline CDR1 and CDR2 sequences are LNHNV and YYDKDF (reference sequence). The CDR3: CATSRDLAGGYPGGEQFF. In DNA form, the CDR3 reads TGTGCCACCAGCAGAGATTTGGCGGGAGGGTACCCGGGCGGTGAGCAGTTCTTC.

The chain employs TRBV28 and TRBJ1-2; 7 bases fit TRBD1. Trimming took 2 bases from V and 4 from J; bases not matched to a gene: 7. This CDR3 has 15 amino acids. CDR1 MDHEN and CDR2 SYDVKM come from the germline V gene. This CDR3 reads CASSLGRQGGYGYTF. CDR3 nucleotide sequence: TGTGCCAGCAGTTTAGGTCGACAGGGAGGCTATGGCTACACCTTC.

V gene TRBV18 combines with J gene TRBJ2-1, with 7 bases lining up with TRBD1. Germline V gene sequence: CDR1 KGHSH, CDR2 LQKENI. J lost 15 bases, V lost 6 bases, and 8 bases had no gene match. The CDR3 covers 11 residues. Written as DNA, the CDR3 is TGTGCCAGCTCCCCCGACAGGGAGTCGTTCTTC. It codes for CASSPDRESFF.

This clonotype has ten or more counts. The genes are TRBV5-1 and TRBJ2-7, with 8 bases lining up with TRBD1. Germline CDR1 and CDR2: SGHRS and YFSETQ. V gave up 0 bases and J gave up 6 bases; unmatched junction bases: 8. This CDR3 is 15 amino acids long. The CDR3 reads CASSLVQGGEGEQYF. The CDR3 DNA reads as TGCGCCAGCAGCTTGGTACAGGGGGGTGAGGGCGAGCAGTACTTC. Based on the CDR3 plus reference TRBV5-1 and TRBJ2-7, the full variable domain is KAGVTQTPRYLIKTRGQQVTLSCSPISGHRSVSWYQQTPGQGLQFLFEYFSETQRNKGNFPGRFSGRQFSNSRSEMNVSTLELGDSALYLCASSLVQGGEGEQYFGPGTRLTVT.

The V and J genes are TRBV6-9 and TRBJ2-7; D is undetermined. Trimming took 0 bases from V and 3 from J, leaving 15 bases between them. Germline V lookup: CDR1 MNHGY, CDR2 SVAAGI. This CDR3 has 16 residues. The CDR3: CASSYSEQIGFYEQYF. Written as DNA, the CDR3 is TGTGCCAGCAGTTATTCCGAGCAAATTGGATTCTACGAGCAGTACTTC.

This clonotype showed up many times. The chain uses TRBV6-1 and TRBJ2-7; 9 nucleotides match TRBD1. V was pared by 5 bases and J by 1 base, with 24 bases of the junction left unmatched. CDR3 length: 21 residues. The germline V gene encodes CDR1 MNHNS and CDR2 SASEGT. The CDR3 region has the DNA TGTGCCAGCAGTTACGGTCCGTTCTTTGTTCGGGGGGACAGGGCATCCTACGAGCAGTACTTC. It yields the protein CASSYGPFFVRGDRASYEQYF.

This clonotype was observed many times. As DNA, the CDR3 is TGTGCCAGCAGCCAAGACGCCCCGGGACAGGGGGCAGATACGCAGTATTTT. Translated: CASSQDAPGQGADTQYF. The rearrangement links TRBV14 to TRBJ2-3, with 11 bases identical to TRBD1. This CDR3 has 17 residues. The germline V gene encodes CDR1 SGHDN and CDR2 FVKESK. The V segment lost 0 bases and the J segment 4 bases; nucleotides outside the gene matches: 6. Looking up the rest from reference TRBV14 and TRBJ2-3 gives the full variable domain: EAGVTQFPSHSVIEKGQTVTLRCDPISGHDNLYWYRRVMGKEIKFLLHFVKESKQDESGMPNNRFLAERTGGTYSTLKVQPAELEDSGVYFCASSQDAPGQGADTQYFGPGTRLTVL.

This clonotype occurred many times. The chain has TRBV11-3 and TRBJ2-1; the match to TRBD2 covers 8 bases. Germline loops: CDR1 SGHNT, CDR2 YENEEA. The CDR3 contains 16 residues. Trimming cost V 5 bases and J 1 base; bases outside gene matches: 7. This CDR3 is CASSPLSGGSYNEQFF. CDR3 bases: TGTGCCAGCAGCCCCCTAAGCGGGGGATCCTACAATGAGCAGTTCTTC. The variable domain in full, with the rest retrieved from reference TRBV11-3 and TRBJ2-1, is EAGVVQSPRYKIIEKKQPVAFWCNPISGHNTLYWYLQNLGQGPELLIRYENEEAVDDSQLPKDRFSAERLKGVDSTLKIQPAELGDSAVYLCASSPLSGGSYNEQFFGPGTRLTVL.

CDR3 residues: CSAQTPGGYHNEQFF. The CDR3 nucleotides are TGCAGTGCCCAGACGCCGGGAGGGTACCACAATGAGCAGTTCTTC. The chain employs TRBV20-1 and TRBJ2-1, with TRBD2 identical over 8 bases. The CDR3 consists of 15 residues. The junction had 12 bases not matched to a gene; V was cut back by 6 bases and J by 5 bases. CDR1 is DFQATT and CDR2 is SNEGSKA in the germline V gene (reference sequence).

The chain employs TRBV6-5 and TRBJ2-1; TRBD2 aligns across 14 bases. This CDR3 spans 17 amino acids. Germline values: CDR1 MNHEY, CDR2 SVGAGI. Trimming took 2 bases from V and 5 from J; bases not matched to a gene: 5. CDR3 residues: CASSYQGLAGVHNEQFF. The CDR3 region has the DNA TGTGCCAGCAGTTACCAGGGACTAGCGGGAGTTCACAATGAGCAGTTCTTC.

The J gene is TRBJ2-2, the V gene TRBV4-1; D gene unclear. The germline V gene encodes CDR1 MGHRA and CDR2 YSYEKL. The CDR3 is made up of 13 amino acids. V dropped 4 bases and J dropped 7 bases, with 10 bases sitting between them. The CDR3 sequence: CASSRSFNGELFF. The CDR3 DNA reads TGCGCCAGCAGCCGATCGTTTAACGGGGAGCTGTTTTTT.

This clonotype appeared a few times. V and J are TRBV18 and TRBJ2-2, with 9 positions matching TRBD1. This CDR3 spans 14 amino acids. Germline V gene lookup returns CDR1 KGHSH and CDR2 LQKENI. Unmatched junction bases numbered 4, after V lost 6 bases and J lost 5 bases. The DNA for the CDR3 is TGTGCCAGCTCCCGGACAGGGGAGACCGGGGAGCTGTTTTTT. This sequence encodes CASSRTGETGELFF.